These 2 T cell receptor beta chains originate from one sample sequenced in a study of regulatory T cells in long-lasting Graves disease. Time point: persistent/refractory GD, antithyroid drugs over 5 years with positive TRAb. Isolated PBMC RNA provided the starting material for the TCR library. Sequencing libraries for TCR beta were prepared with iRepertoire HTBI primers and Arm-PCR of CDR3 regions. TCRdb processed the multiplex PCR reads anew with MiXCR; each CDR3 protein has one entry. The sample has 400,000 to 450,000 distinct CDR3 sequences; 23% are singletons. Here the sequenced sample was peripheral blood mononuclear cells (PBMCs), taken when the disease was refractory, from a patient treated with antithyroid drugs. The receptors originated from a female donor with Graves disease.

The rearrangement links TRBV7-9 to TRBJ1-1; tentative D call: TRBD1 (5 bases). Trimming stripped 4 bases from V and 0 bases from J, with 12 bases between. The germline V gene encodes CDR1 SEHNR and CDR2 FQNEAQ (reference sequence). This CDR3 region has 15 residues. CDR3 region: CASSSGPPMNTEAFF. CDR3 nucleotides: TGTGCCAGCAGCTCGGGACCGCCTATGAACACTGAAGCTTTCTTT.

This rearrangement joins TRBV6-1 to TRBJ2-7; perhaps D is TRBD1 or TRBD2 (5 bases each). V dropped 2 bases and J dropped 5 bases, with 13 bases sitting between them. The length of the CDR3 is 14 residues. CDR1 and CDR2 from the germline V gene are MNHNS and SASEGT. CDR3 in amino acids: CASSENTGGHEQYF. The CDR3 DNA reads as TGTGCCAGCAGTGAAAACACAGGAGGTCACGAGCAGTACTTC.